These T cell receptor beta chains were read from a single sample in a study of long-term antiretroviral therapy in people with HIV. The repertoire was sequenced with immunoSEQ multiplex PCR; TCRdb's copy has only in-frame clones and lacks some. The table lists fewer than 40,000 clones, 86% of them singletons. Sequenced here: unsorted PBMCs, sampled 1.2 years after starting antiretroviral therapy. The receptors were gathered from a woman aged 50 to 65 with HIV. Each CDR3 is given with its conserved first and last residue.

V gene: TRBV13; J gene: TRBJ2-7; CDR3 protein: CASSSRTRGRYEQYF
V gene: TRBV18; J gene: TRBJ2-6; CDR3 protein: CASSLIGGTANSGANVLTF
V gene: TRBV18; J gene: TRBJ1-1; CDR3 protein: CASSLNRNTEAFF
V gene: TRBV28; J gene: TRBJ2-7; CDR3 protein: CASTPPGLHSYEQYF
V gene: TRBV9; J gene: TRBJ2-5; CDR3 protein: CASSAGTGLTQETQYF
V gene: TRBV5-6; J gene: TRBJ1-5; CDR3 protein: CASSLAPGPQHF
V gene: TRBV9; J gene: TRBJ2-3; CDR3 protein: CASSVEGLNTDTQYF
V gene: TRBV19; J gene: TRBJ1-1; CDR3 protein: CASSIDRENTEAFF
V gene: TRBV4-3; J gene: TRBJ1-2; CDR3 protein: CASSQDRGLSGYTF
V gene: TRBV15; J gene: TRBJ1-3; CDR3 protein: CATSRTWSNSGNTIYF
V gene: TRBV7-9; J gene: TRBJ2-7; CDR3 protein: CASSLAQFSGHSSYEQYF
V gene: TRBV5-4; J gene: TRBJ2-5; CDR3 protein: CASSLGQGAWETQYF
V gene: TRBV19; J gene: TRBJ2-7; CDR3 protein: CASSIALGSYEQYF
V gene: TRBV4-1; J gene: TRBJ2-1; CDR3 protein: CASSQTLTGGSGFF
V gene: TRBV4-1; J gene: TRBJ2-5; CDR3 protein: CASSLGQGQETQYF
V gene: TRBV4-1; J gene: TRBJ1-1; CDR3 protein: CASSRQALMNTEAFF
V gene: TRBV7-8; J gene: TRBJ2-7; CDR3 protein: CASSLDRVEQYF
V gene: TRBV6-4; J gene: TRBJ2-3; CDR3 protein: CASSMDRDTHTQYF
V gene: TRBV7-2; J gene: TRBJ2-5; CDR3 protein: CASSLGSRSGQETQYF
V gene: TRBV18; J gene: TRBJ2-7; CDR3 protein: CASSPAGYEQYF
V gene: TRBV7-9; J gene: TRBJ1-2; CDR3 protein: CASSSAGTRLRYGYTF
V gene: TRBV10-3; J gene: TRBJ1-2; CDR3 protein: CAIREGQGRAGYTF
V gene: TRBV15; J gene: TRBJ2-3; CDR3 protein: CATSSVKAGATDTQYF
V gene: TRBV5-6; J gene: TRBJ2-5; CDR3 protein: CASSLVDRRQETQYF
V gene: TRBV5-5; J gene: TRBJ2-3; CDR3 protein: CASSLVGGTTDTQYF
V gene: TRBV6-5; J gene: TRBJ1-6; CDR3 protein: CASSGRGRPLHF
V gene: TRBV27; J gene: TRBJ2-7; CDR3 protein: CASSLSWAGDYEQYF
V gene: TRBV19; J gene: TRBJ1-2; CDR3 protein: CASSKQARGSYGYTF
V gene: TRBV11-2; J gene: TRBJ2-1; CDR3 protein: CASSLEGGSYNEQFF
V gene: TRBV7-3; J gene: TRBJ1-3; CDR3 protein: CASGPGSGNTIYF
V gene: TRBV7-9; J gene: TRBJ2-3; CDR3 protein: CASSPRQGPTQYF
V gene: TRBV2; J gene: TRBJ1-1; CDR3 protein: CASTGGTYNREAFF
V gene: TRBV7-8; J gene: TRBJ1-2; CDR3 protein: CASSFSPNNIYGYTF
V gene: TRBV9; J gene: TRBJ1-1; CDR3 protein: CASSVEANTEAFF
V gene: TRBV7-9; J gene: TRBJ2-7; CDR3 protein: CASSSTRNRAYEQYF
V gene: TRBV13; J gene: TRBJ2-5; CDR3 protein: CASSLLLEAGTETQYF
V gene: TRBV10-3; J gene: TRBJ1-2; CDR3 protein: CAITLTGEGYTF
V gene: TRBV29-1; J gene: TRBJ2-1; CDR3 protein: CSVEDPPRGASYNEQFF
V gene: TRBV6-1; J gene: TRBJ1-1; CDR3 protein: CASSDRGPMNTEAFF
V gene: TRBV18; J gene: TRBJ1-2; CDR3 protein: CASSLGTEDGYTF
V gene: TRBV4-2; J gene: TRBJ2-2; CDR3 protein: CASSQMVAGDGELFF
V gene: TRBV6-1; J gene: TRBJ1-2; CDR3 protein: CASREGSRPSYTF
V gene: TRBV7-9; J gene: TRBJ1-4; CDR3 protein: CASSSLGEKLFF
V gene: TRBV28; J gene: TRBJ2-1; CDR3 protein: CASSLASGYEQFF
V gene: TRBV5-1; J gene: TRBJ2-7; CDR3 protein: CASSLNNPSYEQYF
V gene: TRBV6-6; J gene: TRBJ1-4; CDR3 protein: CASSYSSGSIEKLFF
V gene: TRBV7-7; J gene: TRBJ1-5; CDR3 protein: CASSLSGPNQPQHF
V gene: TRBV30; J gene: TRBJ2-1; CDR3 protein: CAWWGSGNYNEQFF
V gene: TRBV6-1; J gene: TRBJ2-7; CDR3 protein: CASSEGEGEQYF
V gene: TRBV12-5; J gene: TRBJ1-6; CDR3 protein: CASVSGDSPLHF
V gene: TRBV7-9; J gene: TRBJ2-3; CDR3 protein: CASSLDGADSDTQYF
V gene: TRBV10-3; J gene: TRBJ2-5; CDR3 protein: CAISESRNRGRETQYF
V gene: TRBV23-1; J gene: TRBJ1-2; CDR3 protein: CASSQSGGQALNYGYTF
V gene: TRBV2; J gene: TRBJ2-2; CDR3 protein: CASSAVAGGGTGELFF
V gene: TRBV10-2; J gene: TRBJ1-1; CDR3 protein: CASSDKGSEAFF
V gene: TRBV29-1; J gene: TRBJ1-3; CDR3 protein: CSVDEPGQGAQGNTIYF
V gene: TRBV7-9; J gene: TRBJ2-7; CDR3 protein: CASSSQRDSSYEQYF